This T cell receptor beta chain appears in the sequencing data of a study of blood T cell repertoires in COVID-19. Study information: COVID-19 samples from acute and convalescent phases originated in the United States, Italy and Spain. Nucleic acid was either cDNA or gDNA, and it came from T cells, B-cell-depleted T cells, or PBMCs.

TCRdb's table, derived via immunoSEQ multiplex PCR, lists solely in-frame clones and lacks some. The sample includes 150,000 to 160,000 clones, about 90% of them seen just once. Trimming pared 1 base from V and 6 bases from J, leaving 12 bases between. Germline loops: CDR1 SGHVS, CDR2 FQNEAQ. The length of the CDR3 is 14 residues. This clone was seen a single time. The sequence came from a man between 45 and 60 years old with acute or convalescent COVID-19. The V and J genes are TRBV7-8 and TRBJ1-1; D gene uncertain. Sequencing was carried out using peripheral blood. The CDR3 nucleotides are TGTGCCAGCAGCTTAGGAGGGTGGATAGCTGAAGCTTTCTTT. Amino acid sequence: CASSLGGWIAEAFF.